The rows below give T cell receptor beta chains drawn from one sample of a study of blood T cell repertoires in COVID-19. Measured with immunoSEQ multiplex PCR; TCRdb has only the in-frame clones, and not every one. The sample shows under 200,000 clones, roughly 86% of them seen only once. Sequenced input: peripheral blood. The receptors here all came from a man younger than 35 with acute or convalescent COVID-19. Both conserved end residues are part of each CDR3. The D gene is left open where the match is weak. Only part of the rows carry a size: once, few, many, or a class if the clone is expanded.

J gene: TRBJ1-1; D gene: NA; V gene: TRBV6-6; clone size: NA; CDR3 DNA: TGTGCCAGCAGTCGACAGGTCAACACTGAAGCTTTCTTT; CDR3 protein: CASSRQVNTEAFF
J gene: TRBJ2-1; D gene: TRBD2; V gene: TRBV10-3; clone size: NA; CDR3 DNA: TGTGCCATCAGCGCGTCGCTAGCGGGGGGTCATGAGCAGTTCTTC; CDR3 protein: CAISASLAGGHEQFF
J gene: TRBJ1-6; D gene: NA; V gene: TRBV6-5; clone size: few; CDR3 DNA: TGTGCCAGCAGTTACTCCAAAGGACAAGCTTCACCCCTCCACTTT; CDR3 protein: CASSYSKGQASPLHF
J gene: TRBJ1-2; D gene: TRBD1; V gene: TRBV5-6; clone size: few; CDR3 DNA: TGTGCCAGCAGCTCGGTGGACAGGGGCGATAGAAGTGATGGCTACACCTTC; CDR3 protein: CASSSVDRGDRSDGYTF
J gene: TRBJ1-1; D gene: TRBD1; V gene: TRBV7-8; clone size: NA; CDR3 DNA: TGTGCCAGCAGCCCGGACAGGGTAGGAGGCACTGAAGCTTTCTTT; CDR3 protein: CASSPDRVGGTEAFF
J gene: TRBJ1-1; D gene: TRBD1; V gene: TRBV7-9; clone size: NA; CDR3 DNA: TGTGCCAGCAGCAAGCCGGGACAGTCGAACACTGAAGCTTTCTTT; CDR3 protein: CASSKPGQSNTEAFF
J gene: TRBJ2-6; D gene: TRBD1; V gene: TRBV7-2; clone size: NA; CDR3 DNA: TGTGCCAGCAGCTTCCGGGACAGAACGAGCTCTGGGGCCAACGTCCTGACTTTC; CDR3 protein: CASSFRDRTSSGANVLTF
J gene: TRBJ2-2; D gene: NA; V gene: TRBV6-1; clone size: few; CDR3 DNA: TGTGCCAGCAGTGAAAACTTTCCCACCGGGGAGCTGTTTTTT; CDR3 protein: CASSENFPTGELFF
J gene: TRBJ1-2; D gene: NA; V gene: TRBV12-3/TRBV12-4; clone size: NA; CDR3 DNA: TGTGCCAGCAGTTTAGCTAGGGCGGGGGGCTACACCTTC; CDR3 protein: CASSLARAGGYTF
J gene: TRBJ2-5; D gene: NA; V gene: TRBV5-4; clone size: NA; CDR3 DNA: TGTGCCAGCAGCTCCTACCAAGAGACCCAGTACTTC; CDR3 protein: CASSSYQETQYF
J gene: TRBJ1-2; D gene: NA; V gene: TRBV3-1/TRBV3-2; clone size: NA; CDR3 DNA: TGTGCCAGCAGCCAAGAGGGCAGGGTTCACTATGGCTACACCTTC; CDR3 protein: CASSQEGRVHYGYTF
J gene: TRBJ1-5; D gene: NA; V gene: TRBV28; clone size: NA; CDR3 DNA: TGTGCCAGCAGGCAGTTTTTGAGCAATCAGCCCCAGCATTTT; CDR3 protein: CASRQFLSNQPQHF
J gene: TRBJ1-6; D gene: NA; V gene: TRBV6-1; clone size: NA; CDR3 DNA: TGTGCCAGCAGTGTGACTGCTAGCTCCTATAATTCACCCCTCCACTTT; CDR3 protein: CASSVTASSYNSPLHF
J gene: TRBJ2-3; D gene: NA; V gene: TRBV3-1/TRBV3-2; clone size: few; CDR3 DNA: TGTGCCAGCAGCCAAGGGCAATCTAGCACAGATACGCAGTATTTT; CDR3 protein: CASSQGQSSTDTQYF
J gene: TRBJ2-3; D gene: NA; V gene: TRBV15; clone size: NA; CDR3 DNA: TGTGCCACCAGCAGAGATGCGGGGCCGACAGATACGCAGTATTTT; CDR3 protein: CATSRDAGPTDTQYF
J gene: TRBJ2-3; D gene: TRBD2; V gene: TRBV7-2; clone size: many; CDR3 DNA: TGTGCCAGCAGCCCCGGGACTAGCGGGGGTCAAGATACGCAGTATTTT; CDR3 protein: CASSPGTSGGQDTQYF
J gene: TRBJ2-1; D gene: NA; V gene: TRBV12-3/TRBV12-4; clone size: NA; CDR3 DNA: TGTGCCAGCAACTTGAGCAATGAGCAGTTCTTC; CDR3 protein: CASNLSNEQFF
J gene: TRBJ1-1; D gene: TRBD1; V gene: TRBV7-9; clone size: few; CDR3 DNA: TGTGCCAGCAGCTTCCGACAGGGGATAACTGAAGCTTTCTTT; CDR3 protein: CASSFRQGITEAFF
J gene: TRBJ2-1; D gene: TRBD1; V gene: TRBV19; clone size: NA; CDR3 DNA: TGTGCCAGTAGTACGGGGACAGGGTCCTACAATGAGCAGTTCTTC; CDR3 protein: CASSTGTGSYNEQFF
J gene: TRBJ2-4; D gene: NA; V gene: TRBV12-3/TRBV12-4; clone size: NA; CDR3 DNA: TGTGCCAGCAGTGCGATGGTCAAAAACATTCAGTACTTC; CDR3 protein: CASSAMVKNIQYF
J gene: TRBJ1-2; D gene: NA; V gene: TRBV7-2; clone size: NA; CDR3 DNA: TGTGCCAGCAGCCAGGACAGAACCTATGGCTACACCTTC; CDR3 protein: CASSQDRTYGYTF
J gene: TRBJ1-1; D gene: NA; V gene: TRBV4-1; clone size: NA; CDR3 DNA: TGCGCCAGCAGCCAAAGCGCGGTCGGTATTAACACTGAAGCTTTCTTT; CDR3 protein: CASSQSAVGINTEAFF
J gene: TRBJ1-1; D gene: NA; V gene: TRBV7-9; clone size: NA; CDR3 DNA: TGTGCCAGCAGCTTAGCAGGGAGAAATGAAGCTTTCTTT; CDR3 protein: CASSLAGRNEAFF
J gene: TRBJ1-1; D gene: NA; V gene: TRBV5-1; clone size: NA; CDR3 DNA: TGCGCCAGCAGCTTGGTGACGGGGAACGCTGAAGCTTTCTTT; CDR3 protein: CASSLVTGNAEAFF
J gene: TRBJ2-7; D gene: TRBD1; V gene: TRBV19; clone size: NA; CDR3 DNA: TGTGCCAGTAGTAGGGGCCCCGGGACAGACTACGAGCAGTACTTC; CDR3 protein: CASSRGPGTDYEQYF
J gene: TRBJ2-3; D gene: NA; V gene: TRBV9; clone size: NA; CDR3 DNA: TGTGCCAGCAGCGTCGTGGCAGGGGTAGATACGCAGTATTTT; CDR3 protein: CASSVVAGVDTQYF
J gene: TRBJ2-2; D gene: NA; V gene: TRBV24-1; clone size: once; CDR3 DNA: TGTGCCACCAGTATCAGCGGTGTCGAACTGTTTTTT; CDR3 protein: CATSISGVELFF
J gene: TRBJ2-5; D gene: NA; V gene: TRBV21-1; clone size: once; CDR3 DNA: TGTGCCAGCAGCCCCAGAGGACAGGACCAAGAGACCCAGTACTTC; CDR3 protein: CASSPRGQDQETQYF
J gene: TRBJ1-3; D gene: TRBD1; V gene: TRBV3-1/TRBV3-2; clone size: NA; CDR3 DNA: TGTGCCAGCAGCGACCGGACAGGGAGCGGAAACACCATATATTTT; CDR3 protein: CASSDRTGSGNTIYF
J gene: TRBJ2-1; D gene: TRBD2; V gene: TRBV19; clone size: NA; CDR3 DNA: TGTGCCAGTAGGGTAGCGGGGAATCCCTCCTACAATGAGCAGTTCTTC; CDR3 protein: CASRVAGNPSYNEQFF
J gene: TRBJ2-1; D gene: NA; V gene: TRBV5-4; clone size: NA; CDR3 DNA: TGTGCCAGCAGCTTGGCCCAATACAATGAGCAGTTCTTC; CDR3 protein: CASSLAQYNEQFF
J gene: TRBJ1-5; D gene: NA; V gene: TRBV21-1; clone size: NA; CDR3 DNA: TGTGCCAGCAGCCCCCGGGATCAGCCCCAGCATTTT; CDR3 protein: CASSPRDQPQHF
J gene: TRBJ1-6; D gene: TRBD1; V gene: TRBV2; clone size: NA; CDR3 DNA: TGTGCCAGCAGTGAATGGGTAACCGGGACAGCAGGCGCGGATTCACCCCTCCACTTT; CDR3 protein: CASSEWVTGTAGADSPLHF